Sequencing of this T cell receptor (delta chain) was carried out in a study of gamma-delta chains in newborns, infants, children. Study-wide context: Microbial exposure reportedly drives polyclonal innate γδ T cell expansion after birth.

In germline, CDR1 is TVYSNPD, CDR2 GDNSRS (reference sequence). J gave up 2 bases and V 3 bases, and 9 bases lay outside the gene matches. This CDR3 comprises 18 residues. TCRdb called clones from the reads again using CATT. The sample holds 5,200 or so delta-chain clones, around 3% seen once. The chain carries TRDV3 and TRDJ3; 11 bases are a match to TRDD3. Sequenced sample: blood. The sequence came from a child who was a newborn, infant or young child, either healthy, febrile or measles-vaccinated (not recorded which). The CDR3 reads CAFSGGYKSPWDTRQMFF. The CDR3 coding sequence is TGTGCCTTCTCTGGGGGATACAAGAGCCCCTGGGACACCCGACAGATGTTTTTC.